Sequencing of this T cell receptor beta chain was carried out in a study of blood T cell repertoires in COVID-19 (TCRdb year 2020). Regarding the research as a whole: Collaborator samples came from the United States, Italy and Spain and covered acute and convalescent phases of COVID-19. Sample metadata almost always included a de-identified subject ID, COVID-19 status, age in years and sex. The prospective study material was composed of cDNA or gDNA derived from T cells, B-cell-depleted T cells, or PBMCs. Subjects who had been exposed to COVID-19, were actively infected with it, or had recovered from it provided the deeply sampled blood TCRbeta repertoires that made up the dataset. The repertoires were released in a freely available public database intended as a resource for research on the immune response to SARS-CoV-2. Where available, HLA class I and class II types were taken from metadata supplied by the sample provider and were not determined by assay-based typing. The samples were drawn from the first 160 participants of the ongoing ImmuneRACE study and from over 950 subjects provided by 6 global collaborators.

This clone appeared once. This clone's antigen is unknown. Per-base quality was not reported, and no clone a single base away is much larger than it. Overall study results and their limits: The amount of clinical and demographic metadata varied by source and participant and was provided uncurated.

Collaborating institutions collected whole blood in K2EDTA tubes following their own protocols. Collaborator samples were shipped for TCRbeta analysis as frozen whole blood, isolated PBMCs, or DNA extracted from either sample type. Including cysteine and phenylalanine, the CDR3 has 14 amino acids. Of all the DNA, just the CDR3 is kept, 42 bases in frame from base 1. Cut back by 2 bases and 4 bases, the V and J ends lie 15 bases apart. CDR1 and CDR2, per the germline V gene, are SQVTM and ANQGSEA. The immunoSEQ Assay, a bias-controlled multiplex PCR, was used to amplify TCRbeta CDR3 regions from genomic DNA. The source study handled its data this way. Within the assay, amplification of reference gene primers was used to estimate how many nucleated cells each sample contained. Sequence reads were collapsed and filtered to measure the absolute abundance of every unique TCRbeta CDR3 rearrangement. For each sample, productive Simpson clonality was calculated by taking the square root of Simpson's diversity index across productive rearrangements. TCRdb provides this immuneACCESS table in a form limited to in-frame rearrangements. Some clones are lacking; in checked studies, under half of them reflect an unresolved V gene, and why the rest are absent is not known. V and J calls and clone size come straight from that table; D and trimming were deduced from the DNA. This sample holds tens of thousands of clones; about four fifths were observed only once. The ten largest clones take up roughly 6.3% of the sample.

The clonotype originates from a man aged 60-69 years with acute or convalescent COVID-19. The chain is assembled from TRBV29-1 and TRBJ2-7; perhaps TRBD1 is the D gene, with 6 bases matching. Input material: peripheral blood. The nucleotides are TGCAGCGTTGAAAAGGTCGGCAGGGGATACGAGCAGTACTTC. Its product reads: CSVEKVGRGYEQYF.